The 5 T cell receptor beta chains given below trace back to one sample, sequenced in a study of T-cell memory formation after mild COVID-19. TCRdb passed the 5' RACE reads through MiXCR, listing each CDR3 protein once. Here the sample spans about 360,000 distinct CDR3 sequences, approximately 15% being singletons. The specimen was PBMCs or a T cell subset sorted from them (not recorded which). These receptor sequences come from a man younger than 30 who had mild COVID-19 (a few samples of this study predate the infection). Cell type and time point are not known.

At least ten counts were recorded for this clonotype. This chain connects TRBV5-1 to TRBJ2-7, with D tentatively TRBD1 (6 bases). Germline CDR1 and CDR2: SGHRS and YFSETQ. The CDR3 loop spans 14 amino acids. V gave up 10 bases and J gave up 2 bases, with 19 bases separating them. The CDR3 DNA follows: TGCGCCGATAAAGACGGGACACGAACCTACGAGCAGTACGTC. This codes for CADKDGTRTYEQYV.

This chain uses TRBV20-1 with TRBJ1-2; D not certain. V lost 7 bases, J lost 5 bases, and 8 bases lay in between. The CDR3 covers 10 residues. Germline V lookup: CDR1 DFQATT, CDR2 SNEGSKA (reference sequence). The CDR3 region is CSVLGYGYTF. As DNA, the CDR3 is TGCAGTGTGCTAGGGTATGGCTACACCTTC.

The CDR3: CSASNSGTGEDNGYTF. The CDR3 nucleotides are TGCAGTGCTAGTAACTCCGGGACAGGGGAGGATAATGGCTACACCTTC. The V call is TRBV20-1, the J call TRBJ1-2; 10 bases are shared with TRBD1. The CDR3 runs 16 residues. The germline V gene encodes CDR1 DFQATT and CDR2 SNEGSKA (reference sequence). The ends lost 3 bases at V and 6 bases at J; junction bases unmatched: 13.

The chain uses TRBV19 and TRBJ1-1; maybe TRBD1 (6 bases). This CDR3 comprises 17 residues. Germline assignment: CDR1 LNHDA and CDR2 SQIVND (reference sequence). V was clipped by 0 bases and J by 7 bases, with 21 bases between them. The CDR3 DNA sequence: TGTGCCAGTAGTATAGACCCCTGGATGGGGGCGAAGGATGAAGCTTTCTTT. Its protein product is CASSIDPWMGAKDEAFF.

The chain recombines TRBV2 with TRBJ2-2, with 9 bases identical to TRBD2. The junction had 2 bases not matched to a gene; V was cut back by 6 bases and J by 0 bases. Germline CDR1 is SNHLY and CDR2 is FYNNEI. This CDR3 has 15 residues. CDR3 in amino acids: CASSGLASNTGELFF. CDR3 sequence (DNA): TGTGCCAGCAGCGGACTAGCGTCGAACACCGGGGAGCTGTTTTTT.